The next 27 T cell receptor beta chains were all read from a single sample in a study of human T cells and chemical hapten exposure. TCRdb re-called the RACE reads with MiXCR, one entry per CDR3 protein. The table includes 84,000 or so distinct CDR3 sequences, roughly 10% detected once. Time point in this sample: patch test 2, 6 weeks after DPC sensitization. Noted treatment: therapeutic diphenylcyclopropenone sensitization with weekly scalp DPC. Sequences were derived from whole blood, sampled in connection with sensitization to the hapten diphenylcyclopropenone (DPC). The receptors come from a woman in her twenties or thirties with alopecia areata. Some clones in this sample may be carry-over from other donors' samples.

This clonotype showed up just a few times. The chain carries TRBV28 and TRBJ2-7; TRBD1 aligns across 7 bases. The CDR3 extends over 13 amino acids. V was clipped by 6 bases and J by 2 bases; unmatched bases: 4. Germline V gene lookup returns CDR1 MDHEN and CDR2 SYDVKM. In nucleotides, the CDR3 is TGTGCCAGCAGACCACAGGGGACCTACGAGCAGTACTTC. It is translated as CASRPQGTYEQYF.

This clonotype was detected ten times or more. The genes are TRBV28 and TRBJ2-4; 7 positions agree with TRBD1. Per germline, CDR1 MDHEN and CDR2 SYDVKM. This CDR3 is built from 14 residues. V lost 7 bases to trimming and J lost 10 bases; unmatched junction nucleotides: 13. CDR3 residues: CASTSGQVVWIQYF. CDR3 in DNA: TGTGCCAGCACCTCCGGACAGGTAGTCTGGATTCAGTACTTC.

The chain uses TRBV6-5 and TRBJ2-7, with TRBD2 matching over 9 bases. The CDR3 is made up of 14 amino acids. V was pared by 6 bases and J by 4 bases, with 7 bases of the junction left unmatched. Germline CDR1 MNHEY, CDR2 SVGAGI. CDR3 nucleotide sequence: TGTGCCAGCAGCCAGACTAGCGGAACTTACGAGCAGTACTTC. Translation gives CASSQTSGTYEQYF.

The sample holds many counts of this clonotype. The chain combines TRBV4-2 with TRBJ2-1; 8 nucleotides agree with TRBD2. This CDR3 has 17 amino acids. Losses at the gene ends were 0 bases for V and 10 bases for J; bases not matched to a gene: 14. Germline V gene sequence: CDR1 LGHNA, CDR2 YNFKEQ. The CDR3 here is CASSQELFSGGLIEQFF. Here the CDR3 DNA reads TGTGCCAGCAGCCAAGAGCTTTTCAGCGGGGGCCTTATCGAGCAGTTCTTC.

The V and J genes are TRBV12-3 or TRBV12-4 and TRBJ1-6, with D perhaps matching TRBD1 (5 bases). The CDR3 has 13 residues. The germline V and J ends were trimmed by 2 bases and 14 bases, with 13 bases remaining between them. The CDR3 loop is CASSLQEGSTLHF. The CDR3, as DNA: TGTGCCAGCAGTTTACAGGAGGGGTCTACCCTCCACTTT.

Only a few counts were recorded for this clonotype. J is TRBJ2-3 and V is TRBV15; D remains ambiguous. Trimming removed 3 bases from V and 1 base from J, with 5 bases in between. The CDR3 extends over 13 amino acids. The germline CDR1 and CDR2 sequences are LNHNV and YYDKDF (reference sequence). This chain's CDR3 is CATSSPRTDTQYF. The DNA of the CDR3 is TGTGCCACCAGCAGTCCCCGCACAGATACGCAGTATTTT.

This clonotype was picked up a small number of times. The chain's CDR3 is CASSYRRGASRETQYF. The CDR3 DNA is TGTGCCAGCAGTTACCGGCGGGGGGCCTCCCGTGAGACCCAGTACTTC. The chain couples TRBV6-2 or TRBV6-3 to TRBJ2-5; 8 nucleotides line up with TRBD2. After removal of 2 bases from V and 5 bases from J, the junction contained 10 bases not matched to a gene. CDR3 size: 16 residues. Germline loops: CDR1 MNHEY, CDR2 SVGEGT.

The table lists this clonotype with many counts. The chain combines TRBV19 with TRBJ2-7, with D tentatively TRBD1 (6 bases). CDR1 and CDR2 (germline): LNHDA, SQIVND (reference sequence). CDR3 length: 15 amino acids. Trimming cost V 5 bases and J 3 bases, with 17 bases left between them. The CDR3 coding sequence is TGTGCCAGTAGTTCCCCGTCGGACAGCTACTACGAGCAGTACTTC. Amino acid sequence: CASSSPSDSYYEQYF.

The genes are TRBV4-3 and TRBJ1-1; tentatively, D is TRBD1 (6 bases). Germline-derived CDR1 and CDR2 are LGHNA and YSLEER. With 0 bases removed from V and 3 bases from J, the gap between germline ends came to 11 bases. The CDR3 length is 15 residues. CDR3 DNA sequence: TGCGCCAGCAGCCAAGAAGGGACACCACACACTGAAGCTTTCTTT. The encoded protein is CASSQEGTPHTEAFF.

This clonotype was counted ten times or more. V gene TRBV20-1 combines with J gene TRBJ2-5; 13 bases match TRBD2. The germline V gene has CDR1 DFQATT and CDR2 SNEGSKA (reference sequence). The CDR3 runs to 14 residues. The V gene end was trimmed by 5 bases and the J gene end by 4 bases; junction bases not matched to a gene: 4. The CDR3 nucleotides are TGCAGTGCTCCACTAGCGGGGGGGCGAGAGACCCAGTACTTC. Its protein is CSAPLAGGRETQYF.

This clonotype was seen at least ten times. This chain uses TRBV6-2 or TRBV6-3 with TRBJ1-1; D gene uncertain. CDR1 is MNHEY, CDR2 SVGEGT, per germline. The ends were cut back, 5 bases at V and 1 base at J, with 14 bases in the middle. This CDR3 is 15 amino acids long. In DNA, the CDR3 is TGTGCCAGCAGTGGGCAGACCTTACCGAACACTGAAGCTTTCTTT. Its translation is CASSGQTLPNTEAFF.

This clonotype was detected only a few times. The rearrangement uses TRBV20-1 and TRBJ2-1, with D possibly being TRBD2 (6 bases). V shed 3 bases and J shed 4 bases, with 13 bases lying between them. Germline values: CDR1 DFQATT, CDR2 SNEGSKA (reference sequence). The CDR3 has 14 residues. The CDR3 DNA follows: TGCAGTGCTAGGGGCGGGGTACGATACAATGAGCAGTTCTTC. Encoded protein: CSARGGVRYNEQFF.

This clonotype turned up a few times. V usage is TRBV3-1 and J usage is TRBJ1-1; D is uncertain. Per germline, CDR1 LGHDT and CDR2 YNNKEL (reference sequence). V was clipped by 3 bases and J by 4 bases, with 9 bases between them. The CDR3 has 13 residues. CDR3 sequence: CASSQISGTEAFF. Written as DNA, the CDR3 is TGTGCCAGCAGCCAGATCAGTGGCACTGAAGCTTTCTTT.

This clonotype was counted ten times or more. The chain combines TRBV6-2 or TRBV6-3 with TRBJ1-1; 9 nucleotides align to TRBD1. V shed 0 bases and J 0 bases; nucleotides not matched to a gene: 8. The CDR3 contains 18 residues. CDR1 and CDR2 from the germline V gene are MNHEY and SVGEGT. CDR3 DNA sequence: TGTGCCAGCAGTTACTCGACCACCCGGGACAGGGTGAACACTGAAGCTTTCTTT. It codes for CASSYSTTRDRVNTEAFF.

In its sample, this clonotype was seen a few times. The genes are TRBV27 and TRBJ1-5; D uncertain. This CDR3 is built from 13 residues. The germline V gene has CDR1 MNHEY and CDR2 SMNVEV (reference sequence). V was clipped by 6 bases and J by 4 bases, with 10 bases between them. The CDR3 sequence: CASRLYGNQPQHF. The CDR3 bases are TGTGCCAGCAGATTGTACGGGAATCAGCCCCAGCATTTT.

This clonotype has at least ten counts. V gene TRBV7-8 combines with J gene TRBJ1-2; no clear D. V dropped 1 base and J dropped 4 bases, with 19 bases sitting between them. Germline V gives CDR1 SGHVS, CDR2 FQNEAQ. The CDR3 spans 17 residues. In DNA form, the CDR3 reads TGTGCCAGCAGCTTAGGTGGGGAGAGCACGGATTCCTATGGCTACACCTTC. It specifies CASSLGGESTDSYGYTF.

This clonotype was recorded at least ten times. The gene calls are TRBV29-1 and TRBJ1-1; no firm D call. The CDR3 sequence is 13 residues long. CDR1 is SQVTM, CDR2 ANQGSEA, per germline. Trimming took off 1 base at V and 0 bases at J, with 6 bases between the two ends. CDR3 protein: CSVEGNMNTEAFF. The DNA of the CDR3 is TGCAGCGTTGAAGGGAACATGAACACTGAAGCTTTCTTT.

This clonotype was picked up many times. This rearrangement joins TRBV28 to TRBJ1-6, with D hard to call. The V end was cut by 6 bases, the J end by 5 bases, with 11 bases between. The CDR3 sequence is 14 residues long. The germline V gene encodes CDR1 MDHEN and CDR2 SYDVKM. The chain's CDR3 is CASRNGVNNSPLHF. The CDR3 nucleotides are TGTGCCAGCAGAAATGGCGTAAATAATTCACCCCTCCACTTT.

Ten or more counts support this clonotype. This rearrangement joins TRBV28 to TRBJ1-6; D may be TRBD1 (6 bases). Trimming removed 10 bases at V and 3 bases at J, with 16 bases between. The CDR3 sequence is 15 residues long. Germline V lookup: CDR1 MDHEN, CDR2 SYDVKM. The CDR3 here is CATGGPTFYNSPLHF. DNA of the CDR3: TGTGCCACCGGGGGGCCCACCTTCTATAATTCACCCCTCCACTTT.

The chain combines TRBV7-2 with TRBJ2-3; no reliable D call. CDR3 length equals 14 residues. CDR1 and CDR2 from the germline V gene are SGHTA and FQGNSA. Between the trimmed V and J ends, which lost 5 bases and 1 base, there was a span of 10 bases. CDR3 DNA sequence: TGTGCCAGCAGCAGAGGCTTTCGCACAGATACGCAGTATTTT. This encodes CASSRGFRTDTQYF.

The table lists this clonotype with many counts. The chain is built from TRBV2 and TRBJ2-6; no clear D. The CDR3 extends over 17 amino acids. The germline V gene encodes CDR1 SNHLY and CDR2 FYNNEI. Trimming shortened V by 3 bases and J by 0 bases, and 12 bases separated the two germline ends. The CDR3 DNA sequence: TGTGCCAGCAGTGACTGGCTGTCGGTCTCTGGGGCCAACGTCCTGACTTTC. Translation: CASSDWLSVSGANVLTF.

This clonotype was seen more than once but under ten times. The chain carries TRBV6-6 and TRBJ2-1, with 7 bases aligning to TRBD1. V shed 5 bases and J 8 bases; nucleotides not matched to a gene: 3. The CDR3 extends over 12 amino acids. Germline V gives CDR1 MNHNY, CDR2 SVGAGI (reference sequence). CDR3 amino acids: CASSITGDEQFF. CDR3 nucleotide sequence: TGTGCCAGCAGTATTACAGGGGATGAGCAGTTCTTC.

This chain joins TRBV10-3 and TRBJ2-2; D may be TRBD1 (5 bases). CDR3 length: 15 residues. Trimming removed 5 bases from V and 6 bases from J, with 16 bases in between. The germline CDR1 and CDR2 sequences are ENHRY and SYGVKD. In nucleotides, the CDR3 is TGTGCCATCAGTAGGACACCCCCGAGTCCCGGGGAGCTGTTTTTT. Translation: CAISRTPPSPGELFF.

The chain employs TRBV12-3 or TRBV12-4 and TRBJ1-2, with TRBD1 matching 9 bases. Unmatched junction bases numbered 3, after V lost 3 bases and J lost 7 bases. The CDR3 contains 13 residues. This CDR3 reads CASSLGQGSGYTF. The CDR3 bases are TGTGCCAGCAGTTTGGGACAGGGTTCTGGCTACACCTTC.

Ten or more counts support this clonotype. The V call is TRBV20-1, the J call TRBJ2-3; D remains unclear. From germline, CDR1 is DFQATT and CDR2 SNEGSKA (reference sequence). This CDR3 is built from 13 residues. Trimming cost V 7 bases and J 4 bases, with 15 bases left between them. CDR3 DNA sequence: TGCAGTGTGATACCCCTTGGGGCAGATACGCAGTATTTT. This translates into CSVIPLGADTQYF.

This clonotype was observed a handful of times. The V gene is TRBV18, the J gene TRBJ2-7, with 9 bases identical to TRBD1. V lost 5 bases and J lost 0; bases outside the gene matches: 8. Germline CDR1 KGHSH, CDR2 LQKENI. This CDR3 region has 16 residues. The CDR3, as DNA: TGTGCCAGCTCAACCGGACAGGGGACCGGCTCCTACGAGCAGTACTTC. Translation: CASSTGQGTGSYEQYF.

This clonotype was found a few times. In DNA form, the CDR3 reads TGTGCCAGCAGTACTAGGGGGCATACGCAGTATTTT. Amino acid sequence: CASSTRGHTQYF. The rearrangement joins TRBV2 to TRBJ2-3; 7 nucleotides line up with TRBD1. The CDR3 covers 12 residues. Unmatched junction bases numbered 3, after V lost 5 bases and J lost 7 bases. Germline assignment: CDR1 SNHLY and CDR2 FYNNEI.